This TCR beta chain was recorded in a study of blood T cell repertoires in COVID-19. Using immunoSEQ multiplex PCR, the repertoire was profiled, and TCRdb retains in-frame clones only, with some absent. The data contain about 360,000 clones, around 87% of them singletons. CDR3 length: 13 amino acids. Germline CDR1 SGDLS, CDR2 YYNGEE. V was clipped by 4 bases and J by 8 bases; unmatched bases: 6. The TCR comes from a man aged 40-50 years in a cohort exposed to, infected with or recovered from COVID-19 (not recorded which). What was sequenced was PBMCs or T cells enriched from blood (not recorded which). This rearrangement joins TRBV9 to TRBJ2-1, with 7 nucleotides matching TRBD2. The CDR3 DNA reads TGTGCCAGCAGCACCCGACTAGCCGATGAGCAGTTCTTC. It translates to CASSTRLADEQFF.